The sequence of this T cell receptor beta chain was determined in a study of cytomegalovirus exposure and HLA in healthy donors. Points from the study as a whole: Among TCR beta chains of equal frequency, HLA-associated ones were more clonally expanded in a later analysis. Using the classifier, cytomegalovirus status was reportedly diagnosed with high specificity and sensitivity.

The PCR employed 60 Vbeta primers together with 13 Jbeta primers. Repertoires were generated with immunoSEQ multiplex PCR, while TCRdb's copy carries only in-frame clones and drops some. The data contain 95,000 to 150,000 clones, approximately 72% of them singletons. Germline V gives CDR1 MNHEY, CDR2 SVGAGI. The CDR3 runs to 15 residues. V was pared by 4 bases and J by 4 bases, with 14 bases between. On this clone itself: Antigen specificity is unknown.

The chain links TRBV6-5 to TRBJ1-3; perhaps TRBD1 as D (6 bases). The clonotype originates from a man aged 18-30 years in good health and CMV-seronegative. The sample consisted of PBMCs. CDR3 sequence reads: CASSFTGLGGNTIYF. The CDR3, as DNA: TGTGCCAGCAGTTTCACAGGGTTGGGAGGAAACACCATATATTTT.